The source of this T cell receptor (beta chain) is a study of blood T cells in healthy people across ages. Study findings and constraints: A greater number of naive CD4+ cells and higher diversity distinguished long-lived donors from aged donors.

Germline values: CDR1 SGHVS, CDR2 FNYEAQ. The V gene end was trimmed by 6 bases and the J gene end by 4 bases; junction bases not matched to a gene: 8. This CDR3 comprises 15 residues. Individuals who donated were healthy Caucasians from Russia aged roughly 6 to 95. Isolation of PBMCs gave at least 7 million cells per sample. This clonotype was picked up many times. The antigen is not known. Together with a sample-barcoded 5' primer, a J-beta primer mix was included in a second PCR lasting roughly 7 to 11 cycles. From the 5' RACE reads, TCRdb called clonotypes with MiXCR, one entry per CDR3 protein. Of over 550,000 distinct CDR3 sequences listed, about 30% are singletons.

Sequencing input: blood. The gene calls are TRBV7-6 and TRBJ2-1, with 8 positions matching TRBD2. The TCR sequence derives from a woman older than 75 in good health. The CDR3 is CASSPSGGRYNEQFF. CDR3 bases: TGTGCCAGCAGTCCCTCGGGGGGGAGGTACAATGAGCAGTTCTTC.